The rows below give T cell receptor beta chains drawn from one sample of a study of CD8+ T cells in alopecia areata. Sequencing was performed with immunoSEQ multiplex PCR; in TCRdb, only in-frame clones are kept and a portion is missing. Of over 150,000 clones listed, roughly 50% are singletons. Sequencing was done on a sample of CD8+ T cells sorted from blood. These receptors were obtained from a human donor in good health. Each CDR3 is given with its conserved first and last residue. A D gene is named only where the DNA matches it firmly. Only some rows state a clone size, as once, few, many or a class for expanded clones.

d_call | clone_size | v_call | cdr3_length | cdr3_aa
NA | NA | TRBV5-4 | 13 | CASSLEGQETQYF
NA | NA | TRBV4-1 | 14 | CASSQERGLEKLFF
NA | NA | TRBV9 | 15 | CASTPGGSGNTEAFF
NA | NA | TRBV5-1 | 16 | CASRSREGSGANVLTF
TRBD1 | NA | TRBV15 | 16 | CATVFTVAGGDTEAFF
NA | few | TRBV9 | 13 | CASAGDGSYEQYF
NA | NA | TRBV6-4 | 13 | CASSERATGELFF
TRBD1 | NA | TRBV19 | 12 | CASRQTGEEQYF
NA | NA | TRBV5-1 | 13 | CASSSQGPYEQYF
NA | NA | TRBV7-8 | 13 | CASSFDRGNTIYF
NA | NA | TRBV7-8 | 14 | CASSSLTVSYEQYF
TRBD2 | NA | TRBV9 | 15 | CASSAQRGVYNEQFF
TRBD2 | once | TRBV5-1 | 16 | CASSSASGGHQETQYF
TRBD1 | NA | TRBV7-9 | 12 | CASSSDRAEAFF
NA | NA | TRBV27 | 17 | CASGLPWDRTSDSPLHF
NA | few | TRBV5-6 | 14 | CASMPWGGSGEQYF
NA | NA | TRBV29-1 | 15 | CSSGDGPLSYNEQFF
NA | few | TRBV6-5 | 13 | CASSPNFNQPQHF
NA | NA | TRBV5-4 | 17 | CASSLSPGSTFADTQYF
NA | NA | TRBV7-9 | 14 | CASRSGRANEKLFF
NA | NA | TRBV2 | 15 | CASSESTDLNSPLHF
TRBD1 | NA | TRBV11-2 | 14 | CASSFGTGPSEQYF
NA | once | TRBV15 | 12 | CATSKGAGGYTF
NA | few | TRBV29-1 | 14 | CSVEDAVIRDIQYF
NA | NA | TRBV2 | 14 | CATQNGRGNEKLFF
NA | NA | TRBV11-2 | 17 | CASSLALGQHLGETQYF
NA | once | TRBV5-1 | 15 | CASSLAGEMNTEAFF
NA | NA | TRBV7-6 | 16 | CASSLGRRDRHYEQYF
NA | NA | TRBV7-9 | 12 | CASGRTGYEQYF
TRBD2 | few | TRBV19 | 16 | CASSSYPGLAGDTQYF
NA | NA | TRBV9 | 13 | CATSQKGSTEAFF
NA | NA | TRBV30 | 13 | CAWKYRSNSPLHF
NA | once | TRBV13 | 14 | CASSPGFMNTEAFF
NA | NA | TRBV2 | 13 | CASSEWGQETQYF
NA | few | TRBV23-1 | 19 | CASSQPHRERAPANYGYTF
NA | NA | TRBV28 | 14 | CASSLTTTLYEQFF
TRBD2 | NA | TRBV29-1 | 14 | CSVESSGVQETQYF
NA | few | TRBV29-1 | 12 | CSAPGQRGEQYF
NA | NA | TRBV19 | 15 | CASSIGGEMNTEAFF
NA | NA | TRBV5-6 | 15 | CASSLLAGVVETQYF
NA | few | TRBV7-9 | 11 | CASSLALEQFF
NA | few | TRBV29-1 | 12 | CSVDSGGYGYTF
NA | NA | TRBV25-1 | 13 | CASSLLGSSGYTF
TRBD2 | NA | TRBV7-8 | 17 | CASSPGLAGDIRETQYF
NA | few | TRBV5-6 | 12 | CASSFMGGPLFF
TRBD1 | NA | TRBV27 | 14 | CASSIRQGYQPQHF
TRBD1 | NA | TRBV5-1 | 17 | CASSLAVGQGATDTQYF
TRBD1 | NA | TRBV9 | 16 | CASSVAGTGLDLPLHF
TRBD1 | NA | TRBV2 | 16 | CASSPGQVITYSPLHF
NA | many | TRBV6-4 | 15 | CAISESNSGANVLTF
NA | few | TRBV27 | 13 | CASSWGPNTEAFF